The rows below give T cell receptor beta chains drawn from one sample of a study of a mutant IDH1 vaccine in newly diagnosed glioma. These receptors are not linked to any known antigen. Profiling relied on immunoSEQ multiplex PCR, and the TCRdb table lists in-frame clones only, not all of them. In the table there are some 42,000 clones, 83% of which are singletons. This specimen consisted of PBMCs, obtained from a glioma patient whose treatment included an IDH1 peptide vaccine. Source of these receptors: a woman aged 50 to 60 with glioma. Both conserved end residues are part of each CDR3. D genes are given only for firm matches. Clone size appears in some rows only: once, few, many, or a class for an expanded clone.

.	TRBJ2-1	.	TRBV9	TGTGCCAGCAGCCCGACGGGGACGGACAATGAGCAGTTCTTC	CASSPTGTDNEQFF
once	TRBJ2-7	TRBD1	TRBV5-1	TGCGCCAGCAGCTTTCGGACAGGGGGCATGGTCGAGCAGTACTTC	CASSFRTGGMVEQYF
.	TRBJ1-4	TRBD1	TRBV5-4	TGTGCCAGCAGCTTGGGGGGACAGGGGCCCAAAGGTGAAAAACTGTTTTTT	CASSLGGQGPKGEKLFF
.	TRBJ2-3	.	TRBV10-3	TGTGCCATCAGTGATGGCGACGGGACCCTCTTTCCAACGCAGTATTTT	CAISDGDGTLFPTQYF
.	TRBJ2-7	.	TRBV27	TGTGCCAGCAGCCTCCTGGGGACTGGGAGTTACGAGCAGTACTTC	CASSLLGTGSYEQYF
.	TRBJ2-7	TRBD2	TRBV7-2	TGTGCCAGCAGCTTTACTAGCGGGGGGTCCTACGAGCAGTACTTC	CASSFTSGGSYEQYF
.	TRBJ1-4	TRBD1	TRBV6-6	TGTGCCAGCAGGATAAGACAGGGAGGAGAGGAAAAACTGTTTTTT	CASRIRQGGEEKLFF
.	TRBJ1-2	.	TRBV30	TGTGCCTGGGGGGGCGCCTATGGCTACACCTTC	CAWGGAYGYTF
.	TRBJ2-7	.	TRBV5-1	TGCGCCAGCAGCTTGGATCACGAGCAGTACTTC	CASSLDHEQYF
.	TRBJ1-2	.	TRBV27	TGTGCCAGCAGTTTATTCGGACCGATCTATGGCTACACCTTC	CASSLFGPIYGYTF
.	TRBJ1-2	.	TRBV6-5	TGTGCCAGCATCGGGGGAGTTAACTATGGCTACACCTTC	CASIGGVNYGYTF
few	TRBJ1-1	TRBD1	TRBV2	TGTGCCAGCAGAAGGACAGGGACTGAAGCTTTCTTT	CASRRTGTEAFF
.	TRBJ2-5	TRBD2	TRBV30	TGTGCCTGGAGTCCCAAGCGGGGTCAGACCCAGTACTTC	CAWSPKRGQTQYF
.	TRBJ2-5	.	TRBV10-3	TGTGCCATCAGTGGGGAAGGGGGAGAGACCCAGTACTTC	CAISGEGGETQYF
.	TRBJ1-5	.	TRBV10-3	TGTGCCATCAGTGGGGGGGGCAGGGCCAATCAGCCCCAGCATTTT	CAISGGGRANQPQHF
.	TRBJ1-1	.	TRBV27	TGTGCCAGCAGTCTCTACGGACAGACAAACACTGAAGCTTTCTTT	CASSLYGQTNTEAFF
.	TRBJ2-7	TRBD1	TRBV19	TGTGCCAGTAAAAGGACCGGGACAGGAACGATCGACGAGCAGTACTTC	CASKRTGTGTIDEQYF
.	TRBJ1-5	.	TRBV5-1	TGCGCCAGCAGCACAGGGACCAATCAGCCCCAGCATTTT	CASSTGTNQPQHF
.	TRBJ1-1	.	TRBV4-1	TGCGCCAGCAGCGAACGACAGGTTGTCACTGAAGCTTTCTTT	CASSERQVVTEAFF
.	TRBJ2-7	.	TRBV27	TGTGCCAGCAGTTTAGCTCCCGGGACAAGCTACGAGCAGTACTTC	CASSLAPGTSYEQYF
.	TRBJ2-1	.	TRBV20-1	TGCAGTGCTAGGAGACCCGATGAGCAGTTCTTC	CSARRPDEQFF
.	TRBJ2-1	TRBD1	TRBV25-1	TGTGCCAGCAGTGAAACGACAGGGAGCTCCTACAATGAGCAGTTCTTC	CASSETTGSSYNEQFF
once	TRBJ1-2	.	TRBV25-1	TGTGCCAGCAGTGAATCCTCAGGAGAATGGGGTGGCTACACCTTC	CASSESSGEWGGYTF
.	TRBJ1-1	.	TRBV5-6	TGTGCCAGCAGCTTCTCAGGGGATGAAGCTTTCTTT	CASSFSGDEAFF
.	TRBJ2-7	TRBD1	TRBV7-8	TGTGCCAGCAGCCCGTGGGACAGGGATTGGCACGAGCAGTACTTC	CASSPWDRDWHEQYF
.	TRBJ1-3	TRBD1	TRBV2	TGTGCCAGTGAACAGGGGGCTGGAAACACCATATATTTT	CASEQGAGNTIYF
.	TRBJ1-2	.	TRBV27	TGTGCCAGCAGTCCGAACGGCTATGGCTACACCTTC	CASSPNGYGYTF
.	TRBJ1-5	.	TRBV29-1	TGCAGCGTCATAGTAATGGACCCTAGTTGGGGGACTGGCAATCAGCCCCAGCATTTT	CSVIVMDPSWGTGNQPQHF
few	TRBJ2-1	.	TRBV10-1	TGCGCCAGCAGTGAGAAAGAGGGTTCCTACAATGAGCAGTTCTTC	CASSEKEGSYNEQFF
.	TRBJ2-5	.	TRBV5-4	TGTGCCAGCAGCTTTAGGAAGGGCCAAGAGACCCAGTACTTC	CASSFRKGQETQYF
.	TRBJ2-3	.	TRBV4-1	TGCGCCAGCAGCCCGCAGGGGCGGGGGAACCCAGATACGCAGTATTTT	CASSPQGRGNPDTQYF
.	TRBJ2-5	TRBD2	TRBV5-5	TGTGCCAGCAGCTTGGTCGGTAGCGGGCACCTTTTTCAAGAGACCCAGTACTTC	CASSLVGSGHLFQETQYF
.	TRBJ2-7	TRBD2	TRBV7-2	TGTGCCAGCAGCCGGGTGGGGACTAACGTACACGAGCAGTACTTC	CASSRVGTNVHEQYF
.	TRBJ1-4	TRBD1	TRBV5-4	TGTGCCAGCAACACCAGGGGGCGCGAAGAAAAACTGTTTTTT	CASNTRGREEKLFF
.	TRBJ1-5	TRBD1	TRBV12-5	TGTGCTAGTGGAGCCCTTACAGGGGGTAGCAATCAGCCCCAGCATTTT	CASGALTGGSNQPQHF
once	TRBJ2-7	.	TRBV29-1	TGCAGCGTTGAAGATGTAGTATCCTACGAGCAGTACTTC	CSVEDVVSYEQYF
.	TRBJ1-2	.	TRBV19	TGTGCCAGTACATTCGGGGCTGAATCTGGCTACACCTTC	CASTFGAESGYTF
.	TRBJ2-3	TRBD1	TRBV7-2	TGTGCCAGCAGTTCCCATCTGGGACAGGAGGGAGATACGCAGTATTTT	CASSSHLGQEGDTQYF
.	TRBJ2-4	.	TRBV19	TGTGCCAGTAGTATAGAAACACGGGCAGTTCTAGCCAAAAACATTCAGTACTTC	CASSIETRAVLAKNIQYF
.	TRBJ1-4	TRBD1	TRBV7-9	TGTGCCAGCAGCCCCAGGGGGACAGGGCGGCCTAATGAAAAACTGTTTTTT	CASSPRGTGRPNEKLFF
few	TRBJ2-1	TRBD2	TRBV7-2	TGTGCCAGCAGATATTCCAGCGGGGCAGGCAATGAGCAGTTCTTC	CASRYSSGAGNEQFF
.	TRBJ2-3	.	TRBV4-1	TGCGCCAGCAGCCTAACATCGACCACTAGCACAGATACGCAGTATTTT	CASSLTSTTSTDTQYF
.	TRBJ2-7	.	TRBV25-1	TGTGCCAGCAGTGAAGGAAGTCTCTACGAGCAGTACTTC	CASSEGSLYEQYF
.	TRBJ2-3	.	TRBV5-8	TGTGCCAGCAGCTCAAGGACCGGCACAGATACGCAGTATTTT	CASSSRTGTDTQYF
.	TRBJ2-3	TRBD1	TRBV29-1	TGCAGCGCAGCCGACAGGGGGGCCTCAGATACGCAGTATTTT	CSAADRGASDTQYF
once	TRBJ1-1	.	TRBV7-7	TGTGCTAGCAGCCCGAACCTGAACACTGAAGCTTTCTTT	CASSPNLNTEAFF
.	TRBJ2-1	.	TRBV30	TGTGCCTGGCGTATTACAGGGGGGGGTGAGCAGTTCTTC	CAWRITGGGEQFF
.	TRBJ1-2	.	TRBV30	TGTGCCTGGAGTGTACTGGGGCAGGGGCAGGCTAACTATGGCTACACCTTC	CAWSVLGQGQANYGYTF
.	TRBJ2-5	.	TRBV9	TGTGCCAGCAGCGCCTTAATAGGACGGGCCTCCCAAGAGACCCAGTACTTC	CASSALIGRASQETQYF
.	TRBJ1-4	.	TRBV9	TGTGCCAGCAGCGTAGTTGGTGAAAAACTGTTTTTT	CASSVVGEKLFF
.	TRBJ1-3	.	TRBV5-1	TGCGCCAGCAGCTTAATGCAGAGCTCTGGAAACACCATATATTTT	CASSLMQSSGNTIYF
.	TRBJ1-3	.	TRBV7-9	TGTGCCAGCAGCTTAGTGTCGCGGCAGGAGTCTTCTGGAAACACCATATATTTT	CASSLVSRQESSGNTIYF
.	TRBJ1-2	TRBD1	TRBV6-5	TGTGCCAGCAGGAAACGACAGGGGGGTGGCTACACCTTC	CASRKRQGGGYTF
.	TRBJ2-2	TRBD1	TRBV5-1	TGCGCCAGCAGTGGACAGGGGGCCTCCGGGGAGCTGTTTTTT	CASSGQGASGELFF
medium-sized	TRBJ2-1	.	TRBV7-9	TGTGCCAGCAGCCCCCCCGGTTATGGGGATGAGCAGTTCTTC	CASSPPGYGDEQFF